This T cell receptor beta chain was obtained from a study of shared clonotypes between healthy human individuals. Study in general: Three plates were used per donor for CD4 naive, three for CD4 memory, two for CD8 naive and one for CD8 memory.

The naive CD8 fraction comprised CD45RO-negative cells positively selected for CCR7 and excluded terminally differentiated effector memory CD45RA+ cells. This clone was picked up one time. J gave up 1 base and V 5 bases, and 9 bases lay outside the gene matches. From germline, CDR1 is MDHEN and CDR2 SYDVKM. CDR3 length: 16 amino acids. Generated by immunoSEQ multiplex PCR, the TCRdb table keeps only in-frame clones and is missing some. Of approximately 2,200,000 clones in the sample, roughly 91% were seen once. What was sequenced was naive CD8+ T cells from PBMCs. The gene calls are TRBV28 and TRBJ1-1, with 8 bases lining up with TRBD1. This receptor was taken from a man in his late teens or twenties in good health. Some clones in this sample may be carry-over from other donors' samples. Here the CDR3 reads CASSTITGGPNTEAFF. The CDR3 bases are TGTGCCAGCAGTACCATCACAGGGGGACCGAACACTGAAGCTTTCTTT. Full variable domain (remainder filled in from reference TRBV28 and TRBJ1-1): DVKVTQSSRYLVKRTGEKVFLECVQDMDHENMFWYRQDPGLGLRLIYFSYDVKMKEKGDIPEGYSVSREKKERFSLILESASTNQTSMYLCASSTITGGPNTEAFFGQGTRLTVV.